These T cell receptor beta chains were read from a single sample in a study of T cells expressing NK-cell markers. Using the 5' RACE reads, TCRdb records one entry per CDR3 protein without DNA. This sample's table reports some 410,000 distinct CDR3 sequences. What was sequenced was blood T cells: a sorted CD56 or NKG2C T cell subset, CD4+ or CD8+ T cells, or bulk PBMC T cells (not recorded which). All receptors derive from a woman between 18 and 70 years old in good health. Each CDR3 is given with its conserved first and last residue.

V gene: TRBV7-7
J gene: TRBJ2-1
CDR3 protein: CASSSLSGNEQFF

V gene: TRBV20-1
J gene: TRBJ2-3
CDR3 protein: CSARDWGQGLRDTQYF

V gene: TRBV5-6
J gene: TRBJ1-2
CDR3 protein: CASSLGQSYYGYTF

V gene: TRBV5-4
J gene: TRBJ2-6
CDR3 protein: CASSLLRGAGGANVLTF

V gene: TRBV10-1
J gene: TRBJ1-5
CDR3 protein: CASSESGVKSNQPQHF

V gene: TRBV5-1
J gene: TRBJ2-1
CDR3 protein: CASSLAASGGYNEQFF

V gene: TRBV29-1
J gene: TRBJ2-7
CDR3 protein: CSVQRSAYEQYF

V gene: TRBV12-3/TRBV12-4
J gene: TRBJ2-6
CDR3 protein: CASSTTSPGSGANVLTF

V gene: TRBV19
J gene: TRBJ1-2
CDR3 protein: CASSAGHLLYGYTF

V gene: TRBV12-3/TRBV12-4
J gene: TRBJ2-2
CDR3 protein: CASSLSGGATGELFF

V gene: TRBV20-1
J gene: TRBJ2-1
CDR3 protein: CSVPHNRVLNEQFF

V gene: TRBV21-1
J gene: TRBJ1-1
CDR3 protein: CASSKALEGGGAEAFF

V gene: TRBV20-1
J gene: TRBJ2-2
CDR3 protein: CSARLVGNTGELFF

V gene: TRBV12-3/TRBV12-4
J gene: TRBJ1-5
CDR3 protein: CASSFDRLSNQPQHF

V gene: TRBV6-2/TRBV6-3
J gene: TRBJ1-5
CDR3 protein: CASSYPRDRGNQPQHF

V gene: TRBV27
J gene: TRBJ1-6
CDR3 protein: CASSLGYRGNSPLHF

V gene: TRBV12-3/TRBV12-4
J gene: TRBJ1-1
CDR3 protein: CASSPVRTEAFF

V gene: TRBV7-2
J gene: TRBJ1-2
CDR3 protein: CASSFTRVDGYTF